This T cell receptor (beta chain) is from a study of CD8 T cells in Susac syndrome. Germline-derived CDR1 and CDR2 are MNHEY and SVGAGI. This CDR3 contains 17 residues. V lost 0 bases to trimming and J lost 5 bases; unmatched junction nucleotides: 10. Included as multiple sclerosis controls were treatment-naive patients who had stable or active relapsing-remitting disease. The TEMRA cells underwent FACS enrichment, while the CD8+ and CD4+ T cells underwent negative isolation. cDNA came from about 0.5 to 1 ug RNA primed by random hexamers. TCRdb re-called the immunoSEQ multiplex PCR reads through MiXCR, storing one row per CDR3 protein. The sample carries about 280,000 distinct CDR3 sequences, about 85% recorded once.

Sequenced input: CD8+ T cells from PBMCs. The origin of this receptor is a human donor with multiple sclerosis. The chain carries TRBV6-5 and TRBJ1-2, with TRBD1 identical over 9 bases. CDR3: CASSYSGTGTVFYGYTF. The CDR3, as DNA: TGTGCCAGCAGTTACTCAGGGACAGGGACGGTTTTTTATGGCTACACCTTC.